This TCR beta chain comes out of a study of cytomegalovirus exposure and HLA in healthy donors. With respect to this clone: Its matching antigen is unknown.

Primers included in the PCR were 60 Vbeta and 13 Jbeta primers. Clones were sequenced by immunoSEQ multiplex PCR, and TCRdb holds only the in-frame ones, with some missing. The table records about 150,000 clones, about 80% of them present only once. The donors, nominally healthy at sampling, likely had unrecorded immune exposures. Study-level findings and limits: A likely sequencing artifact accounted for one observed cluster of highly shared sequence variants.

The germline CDR1 and CDR2 sequences are SGHRS and YFSETQ. There are 16 residues in the CDR3. V was pared by 0 bases and J by 0 bases, with 12 bases between. Sequenced input: PBMCs. The sequence came from a man aged 30 to 39 in good health and CMV-seropositive. V gene TRBV5-1 combines with J gene TRBJ1-1; D may be TRBD1 (6 bases). CDR3 in DNA: TGCGCCAGCAGCTTGGGAGGGGGTACGATGAACACTGAAGCTTTCTTT. Translating gives CASSLGGGTMNTEAFF.